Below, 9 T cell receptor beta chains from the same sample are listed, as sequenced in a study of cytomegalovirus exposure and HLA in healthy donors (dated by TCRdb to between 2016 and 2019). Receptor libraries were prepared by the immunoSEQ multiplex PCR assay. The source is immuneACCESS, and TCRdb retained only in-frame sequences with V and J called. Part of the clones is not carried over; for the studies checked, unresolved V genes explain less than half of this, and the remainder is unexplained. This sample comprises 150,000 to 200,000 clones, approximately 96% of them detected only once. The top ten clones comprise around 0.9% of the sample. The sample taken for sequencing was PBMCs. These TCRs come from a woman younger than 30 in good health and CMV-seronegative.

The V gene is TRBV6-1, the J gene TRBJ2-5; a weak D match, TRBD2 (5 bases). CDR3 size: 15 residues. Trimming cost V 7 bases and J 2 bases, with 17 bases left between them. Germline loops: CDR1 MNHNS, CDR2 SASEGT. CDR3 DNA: TGTGCCAGCAATCGAGGGCCGACTCTTCAAGAGACCCAGTACTTC. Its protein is CASNRGPTLQETQYF.

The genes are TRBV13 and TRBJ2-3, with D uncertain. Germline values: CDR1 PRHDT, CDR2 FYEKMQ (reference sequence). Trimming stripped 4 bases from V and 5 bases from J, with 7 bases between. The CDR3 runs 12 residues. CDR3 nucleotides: TGTGCCAGCAGCTCCGCCAGAGATACGCAGTATTTT. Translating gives CASSSARDTQYF.

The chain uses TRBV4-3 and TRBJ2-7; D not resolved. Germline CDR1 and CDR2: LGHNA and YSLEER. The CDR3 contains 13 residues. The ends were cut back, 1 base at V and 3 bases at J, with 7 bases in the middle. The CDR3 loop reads CASSQGLNYEQYF. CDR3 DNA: TGCGCCAGCAGCCAAGGACTGAACTACGAGCAGTACTTC.

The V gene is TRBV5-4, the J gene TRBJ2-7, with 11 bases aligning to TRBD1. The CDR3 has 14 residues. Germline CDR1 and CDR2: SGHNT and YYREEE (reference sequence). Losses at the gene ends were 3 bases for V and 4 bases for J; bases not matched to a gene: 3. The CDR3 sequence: CASSSGQGEYEQYF. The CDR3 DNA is TGTGCCAGCAGCTCGGGACAGGGGGAATACGAGCAGTACTTC.

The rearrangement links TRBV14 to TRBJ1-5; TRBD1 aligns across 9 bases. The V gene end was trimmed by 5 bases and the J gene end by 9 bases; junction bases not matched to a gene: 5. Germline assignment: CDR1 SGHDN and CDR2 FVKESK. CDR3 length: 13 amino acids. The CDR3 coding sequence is TGTGCCAGCAGCATTACAGGGGGCGCGCCCCAGCATTTT. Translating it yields CASSITGGAPQHF.

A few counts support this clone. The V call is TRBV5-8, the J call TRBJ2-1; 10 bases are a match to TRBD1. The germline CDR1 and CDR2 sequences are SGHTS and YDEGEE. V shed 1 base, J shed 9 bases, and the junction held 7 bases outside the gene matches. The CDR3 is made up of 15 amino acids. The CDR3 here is CASSLRTGGMGEQFF. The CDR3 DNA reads TGTGCCAGCAGCTTGCGGACAGGGGGGATGGGTGAGCAGTTCTTC. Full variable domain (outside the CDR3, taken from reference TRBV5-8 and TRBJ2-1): EAGVTQSPTHLIKTRGQQATLRCSPISGHTSVYWYQQALGLGLQFLLWYDEGEERNRGNFPPRFSGRQFPNYSSELNVNALELEDSALYLCASSLRTGGMGEQFFGPGTRLTVL.

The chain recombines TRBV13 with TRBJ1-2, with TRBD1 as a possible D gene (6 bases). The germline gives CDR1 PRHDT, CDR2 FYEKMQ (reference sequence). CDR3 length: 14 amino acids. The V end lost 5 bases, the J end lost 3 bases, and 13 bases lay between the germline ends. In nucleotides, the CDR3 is TGTGCCAGCAGCGTCGGACAGAAGTACTATGGCTACACCTTC. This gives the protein CASSVGQKYYGYTF.

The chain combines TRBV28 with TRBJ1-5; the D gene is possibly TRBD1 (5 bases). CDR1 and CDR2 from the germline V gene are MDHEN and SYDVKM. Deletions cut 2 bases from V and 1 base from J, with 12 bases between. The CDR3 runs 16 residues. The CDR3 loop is CASSLRGPGSNQPQHF. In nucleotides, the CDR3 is TGTGCCAGCAGTTTAAGGGGCCCTGGAAGCAATCAGCCCCAGCATTTT.

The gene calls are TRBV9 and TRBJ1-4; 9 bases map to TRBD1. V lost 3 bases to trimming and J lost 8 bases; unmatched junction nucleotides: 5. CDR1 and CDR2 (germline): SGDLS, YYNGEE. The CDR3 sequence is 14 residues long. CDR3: CASSAGQGREKLFF. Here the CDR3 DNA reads TGTGCCAGCAGCGCGGGACAGGGTAGAGAAAAACTGTTTTTT.